These 29 T cell receptor beta chains came from one sample sequenced in a study of cytomegalovirus exposure and HLA in healthy donors (dated by TCRdb to 2015 to 2018). Libraries came from the immunoSEQ multiplex PCR assay. The multiplex PCR relied on a mix of 60 forward primers for TCR Vbeta segments and 13 reverse primers for TCR Jbeta segments. TCRdb took over this immuneACCESS table, retaining in-frame rearrangements with V and J assigned. Such tables are incomplete; in checked studies, under half of the missing clones stem from an unresolved V gene, and the remainder is unexplained. This sample comprises some 110,000 clones, roughly 82% of them detected only once. The ten largest clones add up to 2.5% to 3% of the sample. Sequencing used PBMCs. The source of these receptors is a male donor in good health and CMV-seropositive.

This clone was picked up a small number of times. The chain uses TRBV5-4 and TRBJ2-5, with D tentatively TRBD1 (6 bases). The germline gives CDR1 SGHNT, CDR2 YYREEE (reference sequence). With 0 bases removed from V and 5 bases from J, the gap between germline ends came to 8 bases. The CDR3 contains 13 residues. CDR3 nucleotide sequence: TGTGCCAGCAGCTTGGACAGGGCGGAGACCCAGTACTTC. Translation gives CASSLDRAETQYF.

The chain combines TRBV7-9 with TRBJ2-1, with 7 bases matching TRBD2. CDR1 and CDR2 (germline): SEHNR, FQNEAQ (reference sequence). The CDR3 contains 18 residues. V shed 1 base and J 0 bases; nucleotides not matched to a gene: 9. This CDR3 reads CASSLGAEAGSSYNEQFF. The DNA for the CDR3 is TGTGCCAGCAGCTTAGGCGCTGAAGCGGGGAGCTCCTACAATGAGCAGTTCTTC.

This rearrangement joins TRBV19 to TRBJ2-1; maybe TRBD1 (6 bases). The germline V gene has CDR1 LNHDA and CDR2 SQIVND (reference sequence). The CDR3 contains 11 residues. V lost 9 bases and J lost 6, with 9 bases in between. The CDR3 region is CASSGANEQFF. DNA for the CDR3: TGTGCCAGCTCAGGGGCCAATGAGCAGTTCTTC.

J is TRBJ2-2 and V is TRBV5-4; TRBD2 is a possible D gene (5 bases). Germline CDR1 is SGHNT and CDR2 is YYREEE (reference sequence). The CDR3 loop spans 13 amino acids. V was shortened by 4 bases and J by 6 bases, with 10 bases between the two germline ends. The CDR3 bases are TGTGCCAGCAGCCCTGGACTCGCCGGGGAGCTGTTTTTT. This sequence encodes CASSPGLAGELFF.

This rearrangement joins TRBV2 to TRBJ1-5; 9 bases map to TRBD1. In germline, CDR1 is SNHLY, CDR2 FYNNEI. With V trimmed by 6 bases and J by 7 bases, 7 bases remained unmatched. This CDR3 has 14 residues. CDR3 in DNA: TGTGCCAGCAGCCGGGACAGGGTGGACCAGCCCCAGCATTTT. It encodes CASSRDRVDQPQHF.

Only a few counts were recorded for this clone. The chain has TRBV5-5 and TRBJ1-3; maybe TRBD1 (6 bases). Germline V CDR1 and CDR2: SGHKS, YYEKEE (reference sequence). The V end was cut by 2 bases, the J end by 5 bases, with 14 bases between. The CDR3 sequence is 15 residues long. The CDR3 reads CASSLSRDNRNTIYF. The DNA of the CDR3 is TGTGCCAGCAGCTTAAGCCGGGACAATCGAAACACCATATATTTT.

The CDR3 nucleotides are TGTGCCAGCAGCTTAGATCTTACCGGGGAGCTGTTTTTT. It codes for CASSLDLTGELFF. The chain is built from TRBV7-2 and TRBJ2-2; no reliable D call. CDR3 length equals 13 residues. With 1 base removed from V and 5 bases from J, the gap between germline ends came to 5 bases. Germline CDR1 reads SGHTA; CDR2 reads FQGNSA. The full variable domain, with the rest looked up from reference TRBV7-2 and TRBJ2-2, is GAGVSQSPSNKVTEKGKDVELRCDPISGHTALYWYRQSLGQGLEFLIYFQGNSAPDKSGLPSDRFSAERTGGSVSTLTIQRTQQEDSAVYLCASSLDLTGELFFGEGSRLTVL.

The genes are TRBV28 and TRBJ2-3; a possible D gene is TRBD2 (5 bases). Trimming pared 5 bases from V and 4 bases from J, leaving 16 bases between. The germline V gene encodes CDR1 MDHEN and CDR2 SYDVKM. The CDR3 covers 15 residues. In DNA form, the CDR3 reads TGTGCCAGCAGTCTGGGTCGGGGTAGAGCAGATACGCAGTATTTT. It specifies CASSLGRGRADTQYF.

The rearrangement uses TRBV7-3 and TRBJ2-1, with 7 bases aligning to TRBD1. The germline V gene encodes CDR1 SGHTA and CDR2 FQGTGA. V lost 5 bases and J lost 2; bases outside the gene matches: 6. The CDR3 sequence is 15 residues long. CDR3 protein: CASSDQGVPYNEQFF. Written as DNA, the CDR3 is TGTGCCAGCAGCGACCAGGGGGTTCCCTACAATGAGCAGTTCTTC.

This chain connects TRBV7-2 to TRBJ2-7; 8 bases are a match to TRBD2. This CDR3 has 14 amino acids. J was trimmed by 7 bases and V by 8 bases; bases with no gene match: 13. Germline V gene lookup returns CDR1 SGHTA and CDR2 FQGNSA. In DNA, the CDR3 is TGTGCCAGCGCGAACGCGGGAGGCTGGGTAGAGCAGTACTTC. Translated: CASANAGGWVEQYF.

The chain has TRBV4-2 and TRBJ2-3; TRBD1 matches 8 bases. CDR3 size: 16 residues. CDR1 and CDR2 (germline): LGHNA, YNFKEQ. The ends lost 0 bases at V and 3 bases at J; junction bases unmatched: 5. CDR3 in amino acids: CASSQDRGRPTDTQYF. CDR3 coding DNA: TGTGCCAGCAGCCAAGACAGGGGGCGTCCGACAGATACGCAGTATTTT.

This clone is a singleton in its sample. The CDR3 sequence: CAWMPPGQTPTEQYF. The CDR3 coding sequence is TGTGCCTGGATGCCCCCGGGACAGACGCCCACCGAGCAGTACTTC. The rearrangement joins TRBV30 to TRBJ2-7, with 7 bases lining up with TRBD1. Looked up from germline, CDR1 is GTSNPN and CDR2 is SVGIG (reference sequence). V shed 4 bases, J shed 6 bases, and the junction held 15 bases outside the gene matches. The CDR3 totals 15 residues.

V gene TRBV9 combines with J gene TRBJ2-7, with D perhaps TRBD2 (5 bases). Trimming took off 0 bases at V and 5 bases at J, with 15 bases between the two ends. The germline V gene has CDR1 SGDLS and CDR2 YYNGEE. The length of the CDR3 is 15 residues. CDR3 in amino acids: CASSVAPGDPDEQYF. In DNA form, the CDR3 reads TGTGCCAGCAGCGTAGCCCCCGGGGATCCCGACGAGCAGTACTTC.

This clone was seen more than once but under ten times. V usage is TRBV5-4 and J usage is TRBJ1-1, with D possibly TRBD1 on 6 matching bases. The ends were cut back, 5 bases at V and 1 base at J, with 12 bases in the middle. CDR3 size: 14 residues. From germline, CDR1 is SGHNT and CDR2 YYREEE (reference sequence). CDR3 loop: CASSYRTANTEAFF. The CDR3 region has the DNA TGTGCCAGCAGTTACCGGACAGCGAACACTGAAGCTTTCTTT.

This chain links TRBV7-2 with TRBJ2-3; D unclear. The CDR3 spans 13 residues. The germline V gene has CDR1 SGHTA and CDR2 FQGNSA. The V end lost 1 base, the J end lost 4 bases, and 6 bases lay between the germline ends. CDR3 sequence (DNA): TGTGCCAGCAGCTTAGGGGCCCCAGATACGCAGTATTTT. Amino acid sequence: CASSLGAPDTQYF.

The chain couples TRBV11-3 to TRBJ2-3, with TRBD1 matching over 8 bases. With 6 bases clipped from V and 4 bases from J, the junction kept 6 bases outside the gene matches. Germline V gene lookup returns CDR1 SGHNT and CDR2 YENEEA. The CDR3 covers 14 residues. The DNA for the CDR3 is TGTGCCAGCAGAGACAGGGGCGAGGCAGATACGCAGTATTTT. It specifies CASRDRGEADTQYF.

The rearrangement uses TRBV4-2 and TRBJ2-1; 10 bases agree with TRBD2. The germline V gene has CDR1 LGHNA and CDR2 YNFKEQ. The CDR3 consists of 17 residues. V shed 1 base, J shed 7 bases, and the junction held 10 bases outside the gene matches. CDR3 amino acids: CASSQASGGVSFNEQFF. The DNA for the CDR3 is TGTGCCAGCAGCCAAGCGAGCGGGGGGGTGTCCTTTAATGAGCAGTTCTTC.

The chain uses TRBV10-2 and TRBJ2-7, with D perhaps matching TRBD2 (5 bases). This CDR3 contains 14 residues. Trimming removed 3 bases at V and 3 bases at J, with 12 bases between. CDR1 is WSHSY and CDR2 is SAAADI in the germline V gene. The CDR3 region has the DNA TGCGCCAGCAGTGACAGGACTGCATTCTACGAGCAGTACTTC. Protein sequence: CASSDRTAFYEQYF.

This chain joins TRBV30 and TRBJ1-1, with 8 nucleotides matching TRBD1. The length of the CDR3 is 12 residues. CDR1 and CDR2 (germline): GTSNPN, SVGIG (reference sequence). Trimming at V came to 3 bases and at J to 12 bases, leaving 9 bases not matched to a gene. CDR3 nucleotides: TGTGCCTGGAGCACAGGGGGGGGGAGAACTTTCTTT. Its translation: CAWSTGGGRTFF.

This chain connects TRBV2 to TRBJ1-2, with 10 bases fitting TRBD1. Looked up from germline, CDR1 is SNHLY and CDR2 is FYNNEI. The CDR3 length is 16 residues. With 3 bases clipped from V and 0 bases from J, the junction kept 4 bases outside the gene matches. CDR3 in DNA: TGTGCCAGCAGTGACTGGACAGGGGGAACTAACTATGGCTACACCTTC. It yields the protein CASSDWTGGTNYGYTF.

J is TRBJ2-2 and V is TRBV7-3; D unclear. Germline lookup yields CDR1 SGHTA and CDR2 FQGTGA. Between the trimmed V and J ends, which lost 1 base and 0 bases, there was a span of 9 bases. The length of the CDR3 is 16 residues. DNA for the CDR3: TGTGCCAGCAGCTTAAACTCCTTCGCGAACACCGGGGAGCTGTTTTTT. Translated: CASSLNSFANTGELFF.

The gene calls are TRBV9 and TRBJ2-7; TRBD1 matches 7 bases. CDR3 length: 13 amino acids. Germline-derived CDR1 and CDR2 are SGDLS and YYNGEE. The trim removed 4 bases at V and 2 bases at J, leaving 3 bases unmatched. This CDR3 is CASSPQGAYEQYF. The CDR3 DNA sequence: TGTGCCAGCAGCCCCCAGGGGGCCTACGAGCAGTACTTC.

The V call is TRBV23-1, the J call TRBJ2-7; 8 bases map to TRBD1. TRBV23-1 is annotated as an ORF whose role is uncertain. This CDR3 comprises 18 residues. The V and J ends lost 4 bases and 7 bases, in that order; junction bases with no gene match: 21. The CDR3 protein is CASSLTRAEIRTGTEQYF. CDR3 in DNA: TGCGCCAGCAGTCTCACGCGGGCCGAGATTAGGACAGGGACAGAGCAGTACTTC.

This clone was picked up a small number of times. The chain employs TRBV6-5 and TRBJ2-1; 7 bases fit TRBD2. Germline V gene data show CDR1 as MNHEY and CDR2 as SVGAGI. CDR3 length: 14 residues. The ends lost 6 bases at V and 8 bases at J; junction bases unmatched: 10. This chain's CDR3 is CASSKTSNPHEQFF. The CDR3 DNA is TGTGCCAGCAGCAAGACTAGCAACCCCCATGAGCAGTTCTTC.

This chain uses TRBV25-1 with TRBJ2-6, with D maybe TRBD1 (6 bases). The CDR3 totals 17 residues. Germline V gene data show CDR1 as MGHDK and CDR2 as SYGVNS. Trimming removed 5 bases at V and 0 bases at J, with 14 bases between. Here the CDR3 reads CASSNRDTSSGANVLTF. CDR3 in DNA: TGTGCCAGCAGTAACCGGGACACCAGCTCTGGGGCCAACGTCCTGACTTTC.

The table lists this clone with a few counts. V and J are TRBV10-1 and TRBJ2-1; TRBD1 matches at 8 bases. Germline V gene sequence: CDR1 WNHNN, CDR2 SYGVQD (reference sequence). The CDR3 is 15 amino acids. The trim removed 6 bases at V and 2 bases at J, leaving 6 bases unmatched. In nucleotides, the CDR3 is TGCGCCAGCAGGACAGGGGTGGAGGCCTACAATGAGCAGTTCTTC. Amino acids: CASRTGVEAYNEQFF.

The chain is built from TRBV19 and TRBJ2-5; 10 bases are a match to TRBD1. J was trimmed by 4 bases and V by 3 bases; bases with no gene match: 11. Germline CDR1 LNHDA, CDR2 SQIVND (reference sequence). This CDR3 has 17 residues. As DNA, the CDR3 is TGTGCCAGTAGTATTTGGGTCGGGACAGGGGTGGGAGAGACCCAGTACTTC. Its translation is CASSIWVGTGVGETQYF.

The J gene is TRBJ1-6, the V gene TRBV27, with no clear D. Germline-derived CDR1 and CDR2 are MNHEY and SMNVEV (reference sequence). The CDR3 is 13 amino acids. Trimming left V 0 bases short and J 9 bases short, with 6 bases between. CDR3 DNA: TGTGCCAGCAGTTTATCGCGAGGTTCACCCCTCCACTTT. This codes for CASSLSRGSPLHF.

The V gene is TRBV28, the J gene TRBJ2-7, with D possibly matching TRBD1 (6 bases). Per germline, CDR1 MDHEN and CDR2 SYDVKM. CDR3 length: 18 amino acids. Trimming cost V 5 bases and J 3 bases, with 26 bases left between them. As DNA, the CDR3 is TGTGCCAGCAGTCTGAGGTGGTCAGCGGCAACAGGGCTCTACGAGCAGTACTTC. Translating it yields CASSLRWSAATGLYEQYF.